One sample yielded the 12 T cell receptor beta chains listed below, sequenced in a study of blood T cell repertoires in COVID-19. The assay was immunoSEQ multiplex PCR, and TCRdb's table has in-frame clones only and misses some. There are about 230,000 clones in the sample; 89% occur only once, and less than 4.5% lies in the top ten. The sequenced material came from PBMCs or T cells enriched from blood (not recorded which). The receptor source for this set is a woman in her thirties with acute COVID-19.

CDR3 in amino acids: CASRQGIIYGYTF. CDR3 bases: TGTGCCAGCAGGCAGGGTATAATCTATGGCTACACCTTC. This chain connects TRBV28 to TRBJ1-2; a possible D gene is TRBD1 (5 bases). This CDR3 region has 13 residues. V lost 6 bases to trimming and J lost 4 bases, with 12 bases between them. From germline, CDR1 is MDHEN and CDR2 SYDVKM.

This clone was picked up one time. CDR3 bases: TGCAGTGCTAGTGCCTACTCAACAGGGGATCCTGGCTACACCTTC. It encodes CSASAYSTGDPGYTF. The chain uses TRBV20-1 and TRBJ1-2; 7 bases line up with TRBD1. CDR1 and CDR2 from the germline V gene are DFQATT and SNEGSKA (reference sequence). The V gene end was trimmed by 3 bases and the J gene end by 7 bases; junction bases not matched to a gene: 14. This CDR3 has 15 amino acids.

The genes are TRBV14 and TRBJ1-1, with TRBD1 identical over 10 bases. The CDR3 loop spans 17 amino acids. The germline CDR1 and CDR2 sequences are SGHDN and FVKESK. V was pared by 4 bases and J by 5 bases, with 13 bases of the junction left unmatched. CDR3 region: CASSLPRQGAIGTEAFF. The CDR3 DNA is TGTGCCAGCAGCCTCCCGAGACAGGGGGCGATTGGGACTGAAGCTTTCTTT.

The chain links TRBV19 to TRBJ2-5; 15 nucleotides match TRBD2. With 2 bases clipped from V and 4 bases from J, the junction kept 8 bases outside the gene matches. CDR1 is LNHDA, CDR2 SQIVND, per germline (reference sequence). The CDR3 contains 18 residues. CDR3 in amino acids: CASSIRRGLAGGPETQYF. The CDR3 DNA is TGTGCCAGTAGTATAAGACGGGGACTAGCGGGGGGCCCAGAGACCCAGTACTTC.

The chain uses TRBV5-4 and TRBJ1-6, with D possibly TRBD1 on 6 matching bases. Germline CDR1 SGHNT, CDR2 YYREEE (reference sequence). This CDR3 is built from 16 residues. V lost 4 bases and J 6 bases, leaving 17 bases between the germline ends. CDR3 nucleotide sequence: TGTGCCAGCAGCCCATTGTCAGGACAGCCTAATTCACCCCTCCACTTT. Protein sequence: CASSPLSGQPNSPLHF.

The rearrangement links TRBV4-2 to TRBJ1-1; TRBD1 matches 9 bases. The germline V gene encodes CDR1 LGHNA and CDR2 YNFKEQ. J gave up 4 bases and V 1 base, and 4 bases lay outside the gene matches. CDR3 size: 15 residues. CDR3 amino acids: CASSQGWGQGTEAFF. The CDR3 coding sequence is TGTGCCAGCAGCCAAGGTTGGGGACAGGGCACTGAAGCTTTCTTT.

This rearrangement joins TRBV4-1 to TRBJ2-7; 8 nucleotides line up with TRBD1. Looked up from germline, CDR1 is MGHRA and CDR2 is YSYEKL. V dropped 7 bases and J dropped 2; count of bases not matched to a gene: 7. The CDR3 covers 14 residues. Written as DNA, the CDR3 is TGCGCCAGCACAATCGGACAGGGAGCCTACGAGCAGTACTTC. Its protein is CASTIGQGAYEQYF.

The chain uses TRBV30 and TRBJ1-5; TRBD1 might be the D (5 bases). CDR1 is GTSNPN and CDR2 is SVGIG in the germline V gene (reference sequence). Between the trimmed V and J ends, which lost 7 bases and 5 bases, there was a span of 15 bases. The CDR3 length is 13 residues. The CDR3 protein is CALEGGGDQPQHF. For the CDR3, the DNA is TGTGCCTTGGAAGGAGGAGGGGATCAGCCCCAGCATTTT.

The chain combines TRBV27 with TRBJ1-6; no clear D. Per germline, CDR1 MNHEY and CDR2 SMNVEV (reference sequence). The CDR3 is 14 residues long. Trimming stripped 3 bases from V and 4 bases from J, with 7 bases between. The CDR3 protein is CASSLTGYNSPLHF. CDR3 nucleotide sequence: TGTGCCAGCAGTTTGACGGGTTATAATTCACCCCTCCACTTT.

This clone was seen more than once but under ten times. The chain carries TRBV7-2 and TRBJ1-5; D remains unclear. The CDR3 totals 15 residues. The germline V gene has CDR1 SGHTA and CDR2 FQGNSA. The germline V and J ends were trimmed by 1 base and 5 bases, with 12 bases remaining between them. CDR3 nucleotide sequence: TGTGCCAGCAGCTTAGAGGGAGGTATATATCAGCCCCAGCATTTT. Protein sequence: CASSLEGGIYQPQHF.

The chain has TRBV4-1 and TRBJ1-2; TRBD1 is a possible D gene (5 bases). CDR1 and CDR2 from the germline V gene are MGHRA and YSYEKL. The CDR3 runs to 15 residues. The V and J ends lost 3 bases and 4 bases respectively, with 15 bases between them. The CDR3 loop reads CASSQGPVEVYGYTF. CDR3 in DNA: TGCGCCAGCAGCCAGGGGCCGGTTGAGGTCTATGGCTACACCTTC.

The chain combines TRBV2 with TRBJ1-1; the D is unclear. The CDR3 sequence is 13 residues long. V lost 6 bases and J lost 10, with 18 bases in between. Per the germline V gene, CDR1 is SNHLY and CDR2 is FYNNEI. CDR3 protein: CASSGITKGLAFF. The CDR3 DNA sequence: TGTGCCAGCAGCGGGATAACCAAAGGATTAGCTTTCTTT.